The sequence of this TCR beta chain was determined in a study of cytomegalovirus exposure and HLA in healthy donors. V was pared by 3 bases and J by 1 base, with 7 bases of the junction left unmatched. Per the germline V gene, CDR1 is LNHDA and CDR2 is SQIVND (reference sequence). This CDR3 is 16 amino acids long. The PCR ran on 60 Vbeta and 13 Jbeta primers. This table comes from immunoSEQ multiplex PCR, and its TCRdb copy is limited to in-frame clones, with some not included. The sample carries over 150,000 clones, 68% recorded once. The clonotype comes from a man aged 50-60 years in good health and CMV-seronegative. The J gene is TRBJ1-1, the V gene TRBV19; 8 bases agree with TRBD1. The sequenced sample consisted of PBMCs. In nucleotides, the CDR3 is TGTGCCAGTAGTATCCTGATAGGACAGGGGAACACTGAAGCTTTCTTT. Protein: CASSILIGQGNTEAFF.